Listed here is a single T cell receptor beta chain. The read is 3 residues too short to cover the CDR3 end, so that end is filled in from the germline J gene. V was trimmed by 2 bases and J by 3 bases, leaving 14 bases between them. This CDR3 has 15 amino acids. Germline CDR1 is SGHKS and CDR2 is YYEKEE (reference sequence). The data were obtained in a study of Tregs in tolerant kidney transplant recipients. Some clones are missing from TCRdb's copy, which holds only in-frame ones; the method was immunoSEQ multiplex PCR. The table lists tens of thousands of clones. The chain employs TRBV5-5 and TRBJ1-1; TRBD1 might be the D (5 bases). The source of this sequence is a human donor who received a combined kidney and bone marrow transplant. The material was CD8+ T cells from blood, obtained before the transplant. The part of the CDR3 DNA that was read is TGTGCCAGCAGCTTTGGACCTTCGGGGGACACTGAA. Its protein is CASSFGPSGDTE. The whole CDR3 protein reads CASSFGPSGDTEAFF. Full variable domain (outside the CDR3, taken from reference TRBV5-5 and TRBJ1-1): DAGVTQSPTHLIKTRGQQVTLRCSPISGHKSVSWYQQVLGQGPQFIFQYYEKEERGRGNFPDRFSARQFPNYSSELNVNALLLGDSALYLCASSFGPSGDTEAFFGQGTRLTVV.